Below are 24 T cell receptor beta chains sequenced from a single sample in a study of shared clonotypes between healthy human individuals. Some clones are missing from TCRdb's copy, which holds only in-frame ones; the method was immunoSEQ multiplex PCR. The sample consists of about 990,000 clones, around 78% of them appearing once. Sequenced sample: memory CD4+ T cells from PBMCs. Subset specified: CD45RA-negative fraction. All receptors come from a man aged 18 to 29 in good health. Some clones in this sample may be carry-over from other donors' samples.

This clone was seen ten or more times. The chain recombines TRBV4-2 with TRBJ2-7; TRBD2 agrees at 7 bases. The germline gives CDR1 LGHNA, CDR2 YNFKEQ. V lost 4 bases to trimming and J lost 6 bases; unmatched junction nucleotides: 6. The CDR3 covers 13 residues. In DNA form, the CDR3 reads TGTGCCAGCAGCCTCGCGCGGGAGCGCGAGCAGTACTTC. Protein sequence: CASSLAREREQYF.

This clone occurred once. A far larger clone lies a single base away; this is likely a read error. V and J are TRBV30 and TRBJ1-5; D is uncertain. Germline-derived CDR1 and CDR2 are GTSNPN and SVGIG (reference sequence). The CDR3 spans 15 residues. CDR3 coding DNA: TGTGCCTGGAGACGGGTTGGGGATAGCAAGCAGCCCCAGCATTTT. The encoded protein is CAWRRVGDSKQPQHF.

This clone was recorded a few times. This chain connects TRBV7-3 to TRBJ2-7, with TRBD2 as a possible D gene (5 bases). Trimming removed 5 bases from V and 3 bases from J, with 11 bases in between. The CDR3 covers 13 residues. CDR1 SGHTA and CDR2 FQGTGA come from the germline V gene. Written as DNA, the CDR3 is TGTGCCAGCAGCCTTAATAGCGACTACGAGCAGTACTTC. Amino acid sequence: CASSLNSDYEQYF.

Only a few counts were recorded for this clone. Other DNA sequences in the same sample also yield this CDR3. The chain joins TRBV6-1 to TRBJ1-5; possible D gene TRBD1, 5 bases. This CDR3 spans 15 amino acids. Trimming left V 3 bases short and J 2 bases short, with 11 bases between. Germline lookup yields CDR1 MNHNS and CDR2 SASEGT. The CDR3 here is CASSEAGWGNQPQHF. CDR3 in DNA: TGTGCCAGCAGTGAGGCAGGGTGGGGCAATCAGCCCCAGCATTTT.

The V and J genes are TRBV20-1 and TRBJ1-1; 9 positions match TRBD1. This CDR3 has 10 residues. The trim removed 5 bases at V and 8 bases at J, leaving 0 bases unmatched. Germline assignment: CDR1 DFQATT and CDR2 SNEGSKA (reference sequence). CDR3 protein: CSAGQGEAFF. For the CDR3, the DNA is TGCAGTGCTGGACAGGGGGAAGCTTTCTTT.

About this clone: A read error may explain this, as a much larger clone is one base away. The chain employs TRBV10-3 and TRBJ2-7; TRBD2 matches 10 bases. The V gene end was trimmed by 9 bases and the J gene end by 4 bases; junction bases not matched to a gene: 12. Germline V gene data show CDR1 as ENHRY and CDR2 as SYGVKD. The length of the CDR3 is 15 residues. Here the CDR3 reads CAIGVASGGLYEQYF. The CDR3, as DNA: TGTGCCATTGGCGTGGCTAGCGGGGGACTGTACGAGCAGTACTTC.

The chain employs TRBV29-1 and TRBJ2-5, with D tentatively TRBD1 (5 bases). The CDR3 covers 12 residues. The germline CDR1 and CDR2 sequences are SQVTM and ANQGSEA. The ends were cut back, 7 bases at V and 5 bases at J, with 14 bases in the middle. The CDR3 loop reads CSGKGAGETQYF. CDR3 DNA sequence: TGCAGCGGTAAAGGGGCCGGGGAGACCCAGTACTTC.

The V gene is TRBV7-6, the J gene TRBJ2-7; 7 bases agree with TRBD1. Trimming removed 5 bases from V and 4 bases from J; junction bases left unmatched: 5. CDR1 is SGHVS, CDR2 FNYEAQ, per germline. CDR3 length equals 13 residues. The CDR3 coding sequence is TGTGCCAGCAGCGAGGGGGCGCCTTACGAGCAGTACTTC. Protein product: CASSEGAPYEQYF.

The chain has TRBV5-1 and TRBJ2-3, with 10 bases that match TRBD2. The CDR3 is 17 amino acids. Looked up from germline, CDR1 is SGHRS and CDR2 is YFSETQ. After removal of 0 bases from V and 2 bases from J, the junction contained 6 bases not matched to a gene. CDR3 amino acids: CASSLAPLAGHTDTQYF. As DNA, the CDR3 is TGCGCCAGCAGCTTGGCCCCACTAGCGGGACACACAGATACGCAGTATTTT.

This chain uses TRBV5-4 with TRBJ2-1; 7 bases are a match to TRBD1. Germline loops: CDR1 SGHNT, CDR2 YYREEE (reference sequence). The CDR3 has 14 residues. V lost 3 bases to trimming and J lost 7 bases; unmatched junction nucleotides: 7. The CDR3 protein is CASSSRTGGNEQFF. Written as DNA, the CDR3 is TGTGCCAGCAGCTCTCGGACAGGTGGGAATGAGCAGTTCTTC.

This chain's CDR3 is CAWSQGDFINYEQYF. In DNA form, the CDR3 reads TGTGCCTGGAGTCAGGGGGACTTCATCAACTACGAGCAGTACTTC. The chain carries TRBV30 and TRBJ2-7; TRBD1 is a possible D gene (7 bases). Germline V gene data show CDR1 as GTSNPN and CDR2 as SVGIG (reference sequence). There are 15 residues in the CDR3. V was clipped by 2 bases and J by 3 bases, with 17 bases between them.

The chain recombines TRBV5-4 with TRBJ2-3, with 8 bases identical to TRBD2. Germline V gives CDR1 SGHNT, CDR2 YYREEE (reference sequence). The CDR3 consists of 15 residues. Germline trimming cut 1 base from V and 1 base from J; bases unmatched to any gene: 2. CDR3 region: CASSLQLAGTDTQYF. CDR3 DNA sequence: TGTGCCAGCAGCTTGCAACTAGCGGGCACAGATACGCAGTATTTT. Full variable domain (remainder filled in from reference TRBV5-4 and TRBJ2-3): ETGVTQSPTHLIKTRGQQVTLRCSSQSGHNTVSWYQQALGQGPQFIFQYYREEENGRGNFPPRFSGLQFPNYSSELNVNALELDDSALYLCASSLQLAGTDTQYFGPGTRLTVL.

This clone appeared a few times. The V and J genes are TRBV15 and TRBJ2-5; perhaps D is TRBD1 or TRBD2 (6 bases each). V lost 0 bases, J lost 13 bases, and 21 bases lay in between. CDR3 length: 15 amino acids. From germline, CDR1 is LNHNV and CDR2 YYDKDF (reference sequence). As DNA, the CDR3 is TGTGCCACCAGCAGAGATCCGGCCAAGGGGGGCCAAATGTACTTC. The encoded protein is CATSRDPAKGGQMYF.

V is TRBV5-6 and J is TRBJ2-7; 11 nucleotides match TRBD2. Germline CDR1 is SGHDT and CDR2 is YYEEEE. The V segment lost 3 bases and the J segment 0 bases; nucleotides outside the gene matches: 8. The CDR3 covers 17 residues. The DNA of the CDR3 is TGTGCCAGCAGCTATCGAGGACTAGCGGGTTCCTCCTACGAGCAGTACTTC. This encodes CASSYRGLAGSSYEQYF.

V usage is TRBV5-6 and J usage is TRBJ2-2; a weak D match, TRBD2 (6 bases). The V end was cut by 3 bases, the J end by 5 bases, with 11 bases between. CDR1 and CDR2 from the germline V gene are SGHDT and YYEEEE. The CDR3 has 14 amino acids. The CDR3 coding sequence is TGTGCCAGCAGCTCAATCCGGGGGACCGGGGAGCTGTTTTTT. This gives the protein CASSSIRGTGELFF.

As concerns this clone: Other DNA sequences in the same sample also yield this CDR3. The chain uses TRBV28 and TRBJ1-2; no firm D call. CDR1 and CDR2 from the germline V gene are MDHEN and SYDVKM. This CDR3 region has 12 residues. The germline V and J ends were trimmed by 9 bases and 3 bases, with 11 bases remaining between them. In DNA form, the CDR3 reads TGTGCCAGTTCACAGCGAGACTATGGCTACACCTTC. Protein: CASSQRDYGYTF.

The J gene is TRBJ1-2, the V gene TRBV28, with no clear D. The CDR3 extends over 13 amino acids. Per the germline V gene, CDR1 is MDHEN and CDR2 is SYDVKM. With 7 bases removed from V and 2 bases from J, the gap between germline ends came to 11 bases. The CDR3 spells CASKAASNYGYTF. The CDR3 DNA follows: TGTGCCAGCAAGGCTGCTTCAAACTATGGCTACACCTTC.

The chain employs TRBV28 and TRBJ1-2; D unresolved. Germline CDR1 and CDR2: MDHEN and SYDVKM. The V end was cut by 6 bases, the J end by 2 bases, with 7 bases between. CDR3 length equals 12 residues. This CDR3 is CASRVQNYGYTF. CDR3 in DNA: TGTGCCAGCAGGGTACAGAACTATGGCTACACCTTC.

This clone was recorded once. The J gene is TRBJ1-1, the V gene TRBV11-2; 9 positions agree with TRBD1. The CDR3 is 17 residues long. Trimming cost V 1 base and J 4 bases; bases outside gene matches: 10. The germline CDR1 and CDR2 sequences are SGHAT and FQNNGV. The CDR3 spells CASSLGPGQGMITEAFF. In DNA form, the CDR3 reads TGTGCCAGCAGCTTAGGGCCGGGACAGGGAATGATCACTGAAGCTTTCTTT.

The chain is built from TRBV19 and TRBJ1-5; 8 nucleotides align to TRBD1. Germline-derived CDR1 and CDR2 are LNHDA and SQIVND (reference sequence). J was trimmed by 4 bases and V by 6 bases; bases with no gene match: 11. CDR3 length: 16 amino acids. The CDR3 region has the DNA TGTGCCAGTAGCGGTGGGGGACAGGCTAATAATCAGCCCCAGCATTTT. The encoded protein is CASSGGGQANNQPQHF.

As DNA, the CDR3 is TGTGCCAGCAGTATCCTAGCGGGAGATGAGGTCTGCTACGAGCAGTACTTC. Its protein product is CASSILAGDEVCYEQYF. The genes are TRBV21-1 and TRBJ2-7; the tabulated D call, TRBD2, remains unverified against the DNA. TRBV21-1 is a pseudogene segment. The CDR3 sequence is 17 residues long.

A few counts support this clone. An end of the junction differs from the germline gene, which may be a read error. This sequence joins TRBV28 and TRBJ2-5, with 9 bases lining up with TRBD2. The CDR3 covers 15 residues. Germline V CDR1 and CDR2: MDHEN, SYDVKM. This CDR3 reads CASTLAGAGEKTQYF. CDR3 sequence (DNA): TGTGCCAGCACTTTAGCGGGGGCAGGGGAGAAGACCCAGTACTTC.

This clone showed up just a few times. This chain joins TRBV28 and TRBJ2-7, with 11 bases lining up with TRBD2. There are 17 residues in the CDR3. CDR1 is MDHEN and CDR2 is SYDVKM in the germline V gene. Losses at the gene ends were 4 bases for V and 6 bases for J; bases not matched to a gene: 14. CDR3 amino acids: CASSYNLLAGDHFEQYF. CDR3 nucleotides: TGTGCCAGCAGTTACAACTTACTAGCGGGAGATCACTTCGAGCAGTACTTC.

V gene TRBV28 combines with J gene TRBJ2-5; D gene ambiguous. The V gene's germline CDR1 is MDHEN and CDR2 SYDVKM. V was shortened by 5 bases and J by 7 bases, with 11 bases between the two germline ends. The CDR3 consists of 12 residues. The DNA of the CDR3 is TGTGCCAGCAGTAAGCTTGCGGCGACCCAGTACTTC. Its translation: CASSKLAATQYF.